The TCR beta chain under discussion was sequenced for a study of neurological immune-mediated disorders. Via MiXCR, TCRdb re-called the 5' RACE reads, giving one row per CDR3 protein. The sample holds some 25,000 distinct CDR3 sequences, 5% to 7% seen once. This clonotype occurred many times. This receptor was taken from a woman in her thirties or forties in good health. The source material was PBMCs.

CDR3 DNA sequence: TGTGCCAGCTCACCATCAGGATCCTACGAGCAGTACTTC. Residues: CASSPSGSYEQYF. The V call is TRBV18, the J call TRBJ2-7, with no clear D. This CDR3 has 13 residues. With 2 bases removed from V and 1 base from J, the gap between germline ends came to 6 bases. CDR1 is KGHSH and CDR2 is LQKENI in the germline V gene.